This T cell receptor beta chain was documented in a study of T-cell reconstitution after alpha-beta-depleted transplantation in children. Preparation of the TCRbeta library used unique molecular identifiers. MiXCR, run by TCRdb on the PCR reads, gives a single entry per CDR3 protein. The sample lists fewer than 40,000 distinct CDR3 sequences; around 7% were seen once. Overall study findings and caveats: At around two months after transplant, the alpha-beta T cells were reportedly derived from several hundred expanded clones that came from non-depleted graft cells. Some patients' high day-60 TCRbeta diversity was attributed to recipient cells surviving conditioning. At one year after transplant, newly produced T cells mostly accounted for T-cell counts and diversity.

This clonotype showed up many times. Its antigen is still unknown. Germline values: CDR1 SGHRS, CDR2 YFSETQ. The CDR3 is made up of 14 amino acids. Between the trimmed V and J ends, which lost 0 bases and 6 bases, there was a span of 10 bases. Sequences were derived from peripheral blood, sampled 60 days after TCRalphabeta/CD19-depleted stem cell transplant. The sequence derives from a child under two years old who had a stem cell transplant for acute myeloid leukemia, so the T cells may come from the graft donor. J is TRBJ2-1 and V is TRBV5-1, with TRBD1 as a possible D gene (6 bases). CDR3 sequence: CASSLDRVINEQFF. DNA of the CDR3: TGCGCCAGCAGCTTGGACAGGGTTATCAATGAGCAGTTCTTC.